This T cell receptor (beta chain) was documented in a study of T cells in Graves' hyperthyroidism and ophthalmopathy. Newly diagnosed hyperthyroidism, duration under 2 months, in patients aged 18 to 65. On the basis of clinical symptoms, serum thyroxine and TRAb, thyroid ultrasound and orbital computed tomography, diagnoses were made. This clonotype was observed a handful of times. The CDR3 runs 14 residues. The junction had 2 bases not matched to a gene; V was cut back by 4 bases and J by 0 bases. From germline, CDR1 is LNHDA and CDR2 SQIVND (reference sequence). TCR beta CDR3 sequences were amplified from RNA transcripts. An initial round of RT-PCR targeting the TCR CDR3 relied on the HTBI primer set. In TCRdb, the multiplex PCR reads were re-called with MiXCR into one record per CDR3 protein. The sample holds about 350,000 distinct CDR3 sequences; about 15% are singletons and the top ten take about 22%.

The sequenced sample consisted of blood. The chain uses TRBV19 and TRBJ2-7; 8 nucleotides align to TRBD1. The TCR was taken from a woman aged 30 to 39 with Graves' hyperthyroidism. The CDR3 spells CASSKGQDSYEQYF. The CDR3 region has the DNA TGTGCCAGTAGTAAGGGACAGGACTCCTACGAGCAGTACTTC.